This T cell receptor beta chain came from a study of T cells after posttransplantation cyclophosphamide. Remarks on this clone: Its antigen is unknown.

Overall study results and limits: Later post-transplant blood repertoires were often dominated by donor CD8+ memory clones.

Assay: immunoSEQ multiplex PCR; the TCRdb copy retains only in-frame clones and omits some. This sample carries fewer than 55,000 clones, approximately 94% of them seen once, and the ten largest clones take around 2.8%. This CDR3 comprises 11 residues. V was shortened by 5 bases and J by 11 bases, with 11 bases between the two germline ends. The germline V gene encodes CDR1 MNHEY and CDR2 SVGAGI. This sequence was found in a woman in her 30s in good health and a related stem cell transplant donor. Sequences were obtained from PBMCs. The chain joins TRBV6-5 to TRBJ2-3; weak D call: TRBD1 (5 bases). CDR3 in DNA: TGTGCCAGCAGTCCAGGGTTACGGCAGTATTTT. The encoded protein is CASSPGLRQYF.